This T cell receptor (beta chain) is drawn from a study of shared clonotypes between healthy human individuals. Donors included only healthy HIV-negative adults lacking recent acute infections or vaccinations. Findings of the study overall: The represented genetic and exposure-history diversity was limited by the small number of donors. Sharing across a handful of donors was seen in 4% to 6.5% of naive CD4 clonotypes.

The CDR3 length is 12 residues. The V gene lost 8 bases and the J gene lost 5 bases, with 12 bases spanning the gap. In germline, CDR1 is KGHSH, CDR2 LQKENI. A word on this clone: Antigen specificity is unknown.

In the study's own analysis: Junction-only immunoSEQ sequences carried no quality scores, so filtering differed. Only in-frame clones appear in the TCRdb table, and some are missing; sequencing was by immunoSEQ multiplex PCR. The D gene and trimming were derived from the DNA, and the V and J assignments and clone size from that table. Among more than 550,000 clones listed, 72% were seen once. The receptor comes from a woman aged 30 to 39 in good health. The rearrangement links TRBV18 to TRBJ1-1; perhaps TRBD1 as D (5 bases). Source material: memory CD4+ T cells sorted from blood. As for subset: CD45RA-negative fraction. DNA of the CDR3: TGTGCCAGCCAGGGTGGGAGTACTGAAGCTTTCTTT. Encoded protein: CASQGGSTEAFF.